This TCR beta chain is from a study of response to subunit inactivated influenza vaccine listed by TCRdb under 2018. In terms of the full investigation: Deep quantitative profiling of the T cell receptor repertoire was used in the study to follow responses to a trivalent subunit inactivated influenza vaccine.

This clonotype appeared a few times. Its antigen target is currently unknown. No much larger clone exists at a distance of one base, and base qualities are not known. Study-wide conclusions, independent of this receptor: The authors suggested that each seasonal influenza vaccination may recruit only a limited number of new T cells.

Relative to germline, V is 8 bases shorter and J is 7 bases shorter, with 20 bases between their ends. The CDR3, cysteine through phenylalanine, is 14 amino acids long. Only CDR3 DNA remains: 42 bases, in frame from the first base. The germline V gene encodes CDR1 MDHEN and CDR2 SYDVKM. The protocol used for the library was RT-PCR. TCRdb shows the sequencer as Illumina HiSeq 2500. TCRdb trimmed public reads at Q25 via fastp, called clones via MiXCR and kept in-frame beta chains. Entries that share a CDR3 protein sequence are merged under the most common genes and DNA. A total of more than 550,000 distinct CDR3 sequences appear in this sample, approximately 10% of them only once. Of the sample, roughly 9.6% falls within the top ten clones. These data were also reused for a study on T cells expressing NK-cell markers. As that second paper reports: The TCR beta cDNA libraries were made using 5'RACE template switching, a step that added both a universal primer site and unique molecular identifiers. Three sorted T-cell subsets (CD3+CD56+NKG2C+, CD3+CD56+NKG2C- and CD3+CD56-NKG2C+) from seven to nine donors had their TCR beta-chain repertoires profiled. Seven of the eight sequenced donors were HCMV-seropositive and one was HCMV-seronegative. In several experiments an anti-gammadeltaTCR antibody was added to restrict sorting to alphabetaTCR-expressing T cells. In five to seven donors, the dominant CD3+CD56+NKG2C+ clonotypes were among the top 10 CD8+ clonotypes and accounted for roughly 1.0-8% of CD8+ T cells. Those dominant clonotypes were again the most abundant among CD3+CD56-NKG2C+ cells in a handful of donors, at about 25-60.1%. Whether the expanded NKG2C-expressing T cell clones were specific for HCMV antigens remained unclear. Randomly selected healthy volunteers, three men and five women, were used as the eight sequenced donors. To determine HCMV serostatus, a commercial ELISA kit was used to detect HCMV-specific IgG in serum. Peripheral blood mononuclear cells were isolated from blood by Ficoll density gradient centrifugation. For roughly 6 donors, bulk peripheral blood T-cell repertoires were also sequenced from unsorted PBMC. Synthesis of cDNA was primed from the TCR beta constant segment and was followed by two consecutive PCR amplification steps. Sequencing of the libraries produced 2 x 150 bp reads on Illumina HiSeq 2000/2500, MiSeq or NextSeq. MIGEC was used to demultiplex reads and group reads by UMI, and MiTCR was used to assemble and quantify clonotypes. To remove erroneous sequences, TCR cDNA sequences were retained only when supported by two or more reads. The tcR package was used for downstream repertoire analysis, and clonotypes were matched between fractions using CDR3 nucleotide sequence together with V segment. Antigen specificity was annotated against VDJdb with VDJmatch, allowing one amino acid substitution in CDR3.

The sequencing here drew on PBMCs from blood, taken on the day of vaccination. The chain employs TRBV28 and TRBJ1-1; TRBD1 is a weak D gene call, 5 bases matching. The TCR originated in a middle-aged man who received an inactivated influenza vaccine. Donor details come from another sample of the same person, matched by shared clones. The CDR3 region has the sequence CASPPEGLYGEAFF. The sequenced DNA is TGTGCCAGCCCCCCCGAGGGGTTGTATGGTGAAGCTTTCTTT.